Sequencing of this T cell receptor (beta chain) was carried out in a study of cytomegalovirus exposure and HLA in healthy donors. Notes on the study in general: Some V segments (TRBV6-2 and TRBV6-3 among them) were excluded as indistinguishable. A later examination showed that TCR association rates differed by HLA locus, with DRB1 most and HLA-C fewest.

A multiplex PCR was run with 60 Vbeta primers and 13 Jbeta primers. Assay: immunoSEQ multiplex PCR; the TCRdb copy retains only in-frame clones and omits some. The table lists 110,000 to 150,000 clones. About this clone itself: What it recognizes is unknown.

This CDR3 has 14 residues. Germline assignment: CDR1 SNHLY and CDR2 FYNNEI. V was trimmed by 8 bases and J by 7 bases, leaving 20 bases between them. The chain has TRBV2 and TRBJ1-1; weak D call: TRBD1 (5 bases). The sequence was obtained from a male donor in good health and CMV-seronegative. The specimen sequenced was PBMCs. The CDR3 here is CASGGWGSESEAFF. CDR3 sequence (DNA): TGTGCCAGCGGGGGGTGGGGCAGCGAAAGTGAAGCTTTCTTT.